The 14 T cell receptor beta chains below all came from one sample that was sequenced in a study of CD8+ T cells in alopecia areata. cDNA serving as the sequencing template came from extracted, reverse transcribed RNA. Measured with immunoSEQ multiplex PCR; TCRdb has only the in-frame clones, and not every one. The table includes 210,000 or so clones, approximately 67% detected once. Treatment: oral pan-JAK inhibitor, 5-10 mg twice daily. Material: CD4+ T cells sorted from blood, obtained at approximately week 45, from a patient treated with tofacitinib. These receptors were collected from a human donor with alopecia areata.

CDR3 in amino acids: CSVSGDYGYTF. CDR3 DNA sequence: TGCAGCGTATCTGGGGACTATGGCTACACCTTC. The chain recombines TRBV29-1 with TRBJ1-2; no reliable D call. From germline, CDR1 is SQVTM and CDR2 ANQGSEA. The V and J ends lost 6 bases and 3 bases respectively, with 8 bases between them. The CDR3 is 11 residues long. The whole variable domain, filled in from reference TRBV29-1 and TRBJ1-2, reads SAVISQKPSRDICQRGTSLTIQCQVDSQVTMMFWYRQQPGQSLTLIATANQGSEATYESGFVIDKFPISRPNLTFSTLTVSNMSPEDSSIYLCSVSGDYGYTFGSGTRLTVV.

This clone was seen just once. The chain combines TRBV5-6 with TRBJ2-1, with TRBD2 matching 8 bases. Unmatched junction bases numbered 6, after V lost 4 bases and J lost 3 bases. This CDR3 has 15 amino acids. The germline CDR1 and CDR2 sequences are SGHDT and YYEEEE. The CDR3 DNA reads TGTGCCAGCAGCGAAGCGGGGGCCCGCTACAATGAGCAGTTCTTC. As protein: CASSEAGARYNEQFF.

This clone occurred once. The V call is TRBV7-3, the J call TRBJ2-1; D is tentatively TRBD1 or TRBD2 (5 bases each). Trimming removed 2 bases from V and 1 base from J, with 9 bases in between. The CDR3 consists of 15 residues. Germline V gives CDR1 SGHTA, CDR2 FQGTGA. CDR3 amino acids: CASSLGWGSYNEQFF. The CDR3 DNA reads TGTGCCAGCAGCTTAGGTTGGGGGTCCTACAATGAGCAGTTCTTC.

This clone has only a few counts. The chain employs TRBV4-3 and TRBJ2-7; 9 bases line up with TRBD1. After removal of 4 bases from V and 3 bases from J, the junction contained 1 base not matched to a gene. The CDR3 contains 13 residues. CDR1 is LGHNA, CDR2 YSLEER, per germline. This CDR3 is CASSRDRDYEQYF. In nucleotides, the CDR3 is TGCGCCAGCAGCCGGGACAGGGACTACGAGCAGTACTTC.

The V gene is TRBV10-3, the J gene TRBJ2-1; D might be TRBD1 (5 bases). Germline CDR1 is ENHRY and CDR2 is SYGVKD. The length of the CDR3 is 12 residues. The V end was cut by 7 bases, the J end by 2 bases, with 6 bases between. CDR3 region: CAIIGAYNEQFF. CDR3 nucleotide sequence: TGTGCCATCATAGGGGCCTACAATGAGCAGTTCTTC.

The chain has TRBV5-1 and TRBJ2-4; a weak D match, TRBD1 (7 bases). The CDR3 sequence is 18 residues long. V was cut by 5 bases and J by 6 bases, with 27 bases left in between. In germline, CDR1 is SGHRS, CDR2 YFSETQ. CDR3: CASRGPQGGRGFGNIQYF. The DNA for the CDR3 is TGCGCCAGCAGAGGCCCCCAGGGAGGCAGGGGGTTTGGAAACATTCAGTACTTC.

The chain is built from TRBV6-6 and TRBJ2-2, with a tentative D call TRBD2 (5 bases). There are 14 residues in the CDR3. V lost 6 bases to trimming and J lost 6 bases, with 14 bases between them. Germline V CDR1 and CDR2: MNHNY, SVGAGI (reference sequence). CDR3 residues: CASRTPVDSGELFF. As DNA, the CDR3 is TGTGCCAGCAGGACCCCCGTGGACTCCGGGGAGCTGTTTTTT.

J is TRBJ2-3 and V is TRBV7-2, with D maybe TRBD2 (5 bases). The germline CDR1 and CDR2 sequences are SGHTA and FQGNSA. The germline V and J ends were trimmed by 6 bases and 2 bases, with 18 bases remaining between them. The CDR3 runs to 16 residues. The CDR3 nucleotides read TGTGCCAGCAGTTATACGCCGGGATCCCTCACAGATACGCAGTATTTT. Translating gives CASSYTPGSLTDTQYF.

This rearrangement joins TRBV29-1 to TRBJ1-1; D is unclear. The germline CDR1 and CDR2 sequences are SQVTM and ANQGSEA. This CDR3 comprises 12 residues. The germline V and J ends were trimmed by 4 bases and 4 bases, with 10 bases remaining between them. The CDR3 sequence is CSVGSGSTEAFF. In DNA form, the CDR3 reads TGCAGCGTTGGATCGGGGAGCACTGAAGCTTTCTTT.

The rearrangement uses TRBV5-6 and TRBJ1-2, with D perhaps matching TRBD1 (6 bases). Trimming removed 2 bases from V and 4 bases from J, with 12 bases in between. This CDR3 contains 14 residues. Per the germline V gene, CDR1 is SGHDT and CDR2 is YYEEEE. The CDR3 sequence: CASSLAGDGYGYTF. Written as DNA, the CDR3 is TGTGCCAGCAGCTTAGCAGGGGACGGCTATGGCTACACCTTC.

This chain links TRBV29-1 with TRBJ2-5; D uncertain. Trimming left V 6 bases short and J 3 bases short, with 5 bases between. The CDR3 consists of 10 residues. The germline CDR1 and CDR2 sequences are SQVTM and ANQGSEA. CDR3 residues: CSVSEETQYF. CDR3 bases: TGCAGCGTCTCAGAAGAGACCCAGTACTTC.

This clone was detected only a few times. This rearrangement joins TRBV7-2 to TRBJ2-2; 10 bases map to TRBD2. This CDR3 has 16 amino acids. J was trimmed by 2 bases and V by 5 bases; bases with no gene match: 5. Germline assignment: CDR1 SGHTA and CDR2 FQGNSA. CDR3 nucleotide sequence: TGTGCCAGCAGCCTAACTAGCGGGGCAAACACCGGGGAGCTGTTTTTT. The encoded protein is CASSLTSGANTGELFF.

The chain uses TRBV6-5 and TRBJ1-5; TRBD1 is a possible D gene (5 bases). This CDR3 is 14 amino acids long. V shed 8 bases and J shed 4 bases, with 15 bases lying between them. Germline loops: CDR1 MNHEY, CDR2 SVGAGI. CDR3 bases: TGTGCCAGCGGGTGGGGGATCGGAAATCAGCCCCAGCATTTT. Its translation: CASGWGIGNQPQHF.

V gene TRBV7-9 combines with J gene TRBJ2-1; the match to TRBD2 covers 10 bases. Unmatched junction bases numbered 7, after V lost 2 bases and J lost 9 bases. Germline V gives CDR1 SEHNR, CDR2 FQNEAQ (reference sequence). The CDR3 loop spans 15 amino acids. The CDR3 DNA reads TGTGCCAGCAGCTTAATAAGCGGGGGGGCAGGTGAGCAGTTCTTC. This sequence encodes CASSLISGGAGEQFF.